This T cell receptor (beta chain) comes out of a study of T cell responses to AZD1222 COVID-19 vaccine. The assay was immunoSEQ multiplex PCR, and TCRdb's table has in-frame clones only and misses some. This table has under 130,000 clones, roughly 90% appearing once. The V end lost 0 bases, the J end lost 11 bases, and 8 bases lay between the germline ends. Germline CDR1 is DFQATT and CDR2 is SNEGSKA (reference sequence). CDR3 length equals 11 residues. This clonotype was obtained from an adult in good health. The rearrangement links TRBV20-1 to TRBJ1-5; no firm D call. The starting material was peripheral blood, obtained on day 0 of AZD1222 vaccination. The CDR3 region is CSARDRRAQHF. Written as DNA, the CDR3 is TGCAGTGCTAGAGATAGGAGAGCCCAGCATTTT.